This T cell receptor (beta chain) was retrieved from a study of control samples from healthy donors and cancer patients. Germline CDR1 and CDR2: MGHRA and YSYEKL. This CDR3 has 16 amino acids. V was clipped by 1 base and J by 5 bases, with 14 bases between them. Clones were sequenced by immunoSEQ multiplex PCR, and TCRdb holds only the in-frame ones, with some missing. The sample lists 15,000 to 20,000 clones, 84% occurring once. The V call is TRBV4-1, the J call TRBJ1-4, with D unclear. This receptor was obtained from a woman aged 70-85 years with lung cancer. The material sequenced was PBMCs. This CDR3 reads CASSQGETTNNEKLFF. In nucleotides, the CDR3 is TGCGCCAGCAGCCAAGGGGAGACAACGAACAATGAAAAACTGTTTTTT.